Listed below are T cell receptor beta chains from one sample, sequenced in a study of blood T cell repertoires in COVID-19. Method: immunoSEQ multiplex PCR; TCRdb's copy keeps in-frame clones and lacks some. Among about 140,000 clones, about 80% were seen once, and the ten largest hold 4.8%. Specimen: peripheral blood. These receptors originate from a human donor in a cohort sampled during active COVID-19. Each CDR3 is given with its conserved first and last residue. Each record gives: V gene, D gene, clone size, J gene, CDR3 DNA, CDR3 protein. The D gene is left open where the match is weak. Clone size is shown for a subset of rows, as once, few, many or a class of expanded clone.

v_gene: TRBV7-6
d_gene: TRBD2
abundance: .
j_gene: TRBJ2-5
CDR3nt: TGTGCCAGCAGCTTAGGGGCTAGCGGGGGTTGGGAGACCCAGTACTTC
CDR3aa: CASSLGASGGWETQYF

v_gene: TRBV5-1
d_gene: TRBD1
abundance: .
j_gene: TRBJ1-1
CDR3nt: TGCGCCAGCAGCTGGACAGGGGGCTGGAACACTGAAGCTTTCTTT
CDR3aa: CASSWTGGWNTEAFF

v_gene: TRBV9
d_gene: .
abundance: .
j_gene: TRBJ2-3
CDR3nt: TGTGCCAGCAGCGTAGAGGCGGGGCCCCGGTATTTT
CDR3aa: CASSVEAGPRYF

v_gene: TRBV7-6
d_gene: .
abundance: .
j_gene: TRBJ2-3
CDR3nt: TGTGCCAGCAGCCGTGTGGGGGGGCCGACGACAGATACGCAGTATTTT
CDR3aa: CASSRVGGPTTDTQYF

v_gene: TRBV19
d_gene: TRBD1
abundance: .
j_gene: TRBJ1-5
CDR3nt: TGTGCCAGTAGTATTCGACAGGGTGGCAATCAGCCCCAGCATTTT
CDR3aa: CASSIRQGGNQPQHF

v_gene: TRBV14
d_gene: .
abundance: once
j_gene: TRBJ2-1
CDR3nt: TGTGCCAGCAGTCCGGGACACCCTAACAATGAGCAGTTCTTC
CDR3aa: CASSPGHPNNEQFF

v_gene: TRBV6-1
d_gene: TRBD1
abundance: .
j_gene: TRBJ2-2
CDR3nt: TGTGCCAGCAGTGAGTGGGACAGTTCCACCGGGGAGCTGTTTTTT
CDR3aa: CASSEWDSSTGELFF

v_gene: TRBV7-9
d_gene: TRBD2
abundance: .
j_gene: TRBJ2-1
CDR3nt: TGTGCCAGCAGCTGGGGGACTAGCGGGATCTTTGAGCAGTTCTTC
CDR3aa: CASSWGTSGIFEQFF

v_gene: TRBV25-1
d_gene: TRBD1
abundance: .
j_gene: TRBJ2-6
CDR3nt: TGTGCCAGCAGGATCCGGGACAGGGCGGCTGGGGCCAACGTCCTGACTTTC
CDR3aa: CASRIRDRAAGANVLTF

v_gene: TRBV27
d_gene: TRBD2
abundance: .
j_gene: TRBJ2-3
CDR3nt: TGTGCCAGCAGTTTTCAGGGAAGACTAGCGGGAGGTACAGATACGCAGTATTTT
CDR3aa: CASSFQGRLAGGTDTQYF

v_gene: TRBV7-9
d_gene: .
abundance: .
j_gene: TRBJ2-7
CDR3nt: TGTGCCAGCAGTCAAGCGGGCTACGAGCAGTACTTC
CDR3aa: CASSQAGYEQYF

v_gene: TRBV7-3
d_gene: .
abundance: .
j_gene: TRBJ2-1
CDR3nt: TGTGCCAGCAGCTTAGCGGGGCCCCCCAATGAGCAGTTCTTC
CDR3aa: CASSLAGPPNEQFF

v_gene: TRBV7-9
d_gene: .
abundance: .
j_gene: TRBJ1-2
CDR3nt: TGTGCCAGCGTCAGGGATTCATGGGCTAACTATGGCTACACCTTC
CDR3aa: CASVRDSWANYGYTF

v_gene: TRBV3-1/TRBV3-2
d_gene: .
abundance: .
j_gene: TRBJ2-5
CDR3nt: TGTGCCAGCAGCCAAGATCAGGGGGAGACCCAGTACTTC
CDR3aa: CASSQDQGETQYF

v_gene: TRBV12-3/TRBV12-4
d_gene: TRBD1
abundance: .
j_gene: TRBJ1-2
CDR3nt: TGTGCCAGCAGGACCGGGACAGATGATGGCTACACCTTC
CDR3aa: CASRTGTDDGYTF

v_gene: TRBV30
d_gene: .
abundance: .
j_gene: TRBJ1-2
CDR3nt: TGTGCCTGTCCGGACAACTACCTCGGGGGCTACACCTTC
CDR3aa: CACPDNYLGGYTF

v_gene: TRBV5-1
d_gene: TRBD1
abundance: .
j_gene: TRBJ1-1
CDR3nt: TGCGCCAGCAGGTCGCAGGGGGAAAACACTGAAGCTTTCTTT
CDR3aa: CASRSQGENTEAFF

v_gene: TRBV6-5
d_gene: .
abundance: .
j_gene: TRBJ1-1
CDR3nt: TGTGCGACTGGGAACACTGAAGCTTTCTTT
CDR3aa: CATGNTEAFF

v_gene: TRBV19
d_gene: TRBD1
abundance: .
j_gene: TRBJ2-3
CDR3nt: TGTGCCAGTAGTATAAGGGGACAGAAGACAGATACGCAGTATTTT
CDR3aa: CASSIRGQKTDTQYF

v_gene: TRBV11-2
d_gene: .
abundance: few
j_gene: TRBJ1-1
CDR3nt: TGTGCCAGCAGCGAGATCAGGAAAAACAGGGCTTTCTTT
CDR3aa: CASSEIRKNRAFF

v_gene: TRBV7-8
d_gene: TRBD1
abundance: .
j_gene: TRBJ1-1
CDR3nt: TGTGCCAGCAGCGGGACAGCGAACACTGAAGCTTTCTTT
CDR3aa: CASSGTANTEAFF

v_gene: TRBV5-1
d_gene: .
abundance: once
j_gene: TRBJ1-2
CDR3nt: TGCGCCAGCAGCTTGGAACAGGGTGGCGGCTACACCTTC
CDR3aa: CASSLEQGGGYTF

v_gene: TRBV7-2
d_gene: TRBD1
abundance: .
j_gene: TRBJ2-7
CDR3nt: TGTGCCAGCCGGCCCTGGGGGACAGGGGGCGAGCAGTACTTC
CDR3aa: CASRPWGTGGEQYF

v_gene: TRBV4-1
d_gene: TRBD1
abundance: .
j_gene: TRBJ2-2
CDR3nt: TGCGCCAGCAGCCAAGAGGGACAGGGTACCGGGGAGCTGTTTTTT
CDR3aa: CASSQEGQGTGELFF

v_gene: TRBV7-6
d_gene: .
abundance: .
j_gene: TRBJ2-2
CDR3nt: TGTGCCAGCACCCCCTTTAGCGTAGACACCGGGGAGCTGTTTTTT
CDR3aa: CASTPFSVDTGELFF

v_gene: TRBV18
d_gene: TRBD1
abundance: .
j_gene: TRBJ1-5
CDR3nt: TGTGCCAGCTCACCTGAGACAGGGATTTATCAGCCCCAGCATTTT
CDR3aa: CASSPETGIYQPQHF

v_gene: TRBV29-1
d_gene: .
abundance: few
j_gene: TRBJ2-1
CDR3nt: TGCAGCGTTGAACTCATAGACAGTTCCTACAATGAGCAGTTCTTC
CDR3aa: CSVELIDSSYNEQFF

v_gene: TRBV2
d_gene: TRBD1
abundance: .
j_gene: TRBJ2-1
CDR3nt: TGTGCCAGCGGTGGGGGGACAGGGGATAATGAGCAGTTCTTC
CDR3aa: CASGGGTGDNEQFF

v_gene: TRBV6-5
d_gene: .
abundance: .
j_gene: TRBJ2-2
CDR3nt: TGTGCCAGCAGTCCACGCTTCCTGGGGCCCGGGGAGCTGTTTTTT
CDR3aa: CASSPRFLGPGELFF

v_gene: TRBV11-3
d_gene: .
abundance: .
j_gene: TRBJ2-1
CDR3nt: TGTGCCAGCAGCTTCGAGCAGGGAGGCAATGAGCAGTTCTTC
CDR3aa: CASSFEQGGNEQFF

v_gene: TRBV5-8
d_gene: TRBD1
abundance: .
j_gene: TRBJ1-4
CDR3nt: TGTGCCAGCAGCTTGAGGGGACAGGGGTCAACTAATGAAAAACTGTTTTTT
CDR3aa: CASSLRGQGSTNEKLFF

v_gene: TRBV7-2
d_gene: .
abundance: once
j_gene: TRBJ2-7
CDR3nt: TGTGCCAGCAGCTTACAGGGGAGGGTTTCCTACGAGCAGTACTTC
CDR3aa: CASSLQGRVSYEQYF

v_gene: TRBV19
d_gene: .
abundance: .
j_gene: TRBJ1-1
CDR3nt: TGTGCCAGTGGAACAGGGATGGCTGAAGCTTTCTTT
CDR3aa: CASGTGMAEAFF

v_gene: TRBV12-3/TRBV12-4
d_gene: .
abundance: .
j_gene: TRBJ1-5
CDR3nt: TGTGCCAGCAGGAGGGAATTGGAGCCCCAGCATTTT
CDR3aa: CASRRELEPQHF

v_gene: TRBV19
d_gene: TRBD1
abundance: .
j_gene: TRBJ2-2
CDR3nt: TGTGCCAGTAGTATAGAGAGGGGGCGCGGCGGGGAGCTGTTTTTT
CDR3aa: CASSIERGRGGELFF

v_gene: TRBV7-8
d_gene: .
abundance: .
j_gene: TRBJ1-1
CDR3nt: TGTGCCAGCAGCTTACTGCGTGGGAACACTGAAGCTTTCTTT
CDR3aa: CASSLLRGNTEAFF

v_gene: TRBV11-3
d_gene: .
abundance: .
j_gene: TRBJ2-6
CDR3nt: TGTGCCAGCAGCTGGGACAATGCGAACGTCCTGACTTTC
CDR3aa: CASSWDNANVLTF

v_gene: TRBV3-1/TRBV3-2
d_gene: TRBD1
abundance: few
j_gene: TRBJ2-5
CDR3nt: TGTGCCAGCAGCCAAGACTGGACAGGCCAGAGCGGGACCCAGTACTTC
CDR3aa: CASSQDWTGQSGTQYF

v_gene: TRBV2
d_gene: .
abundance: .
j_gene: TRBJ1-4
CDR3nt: TGTGCCAGCAGGATATACAGAGCAACTAATGAAAAACTGTTTTTT
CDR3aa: CASRIYRATNEKLFF

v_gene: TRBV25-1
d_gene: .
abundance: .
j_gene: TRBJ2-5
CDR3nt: TGTGCCAGCAGTCAGGACTACCCGTACCAAGAGACCCAGTACTTC
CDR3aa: CASSQDYPYQETQYF

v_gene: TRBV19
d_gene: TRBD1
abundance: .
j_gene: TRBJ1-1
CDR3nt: TGTGCCAGTAGAACTTACAGGGGGTCGAACACTGAAGCTTTCTTT
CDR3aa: CASRTYRGSNTEAFF

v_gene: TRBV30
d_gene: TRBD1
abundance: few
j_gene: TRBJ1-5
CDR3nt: TGTGCCTGGAGTGTGGCACAGGGGTTCGGTCAGCCCCAGCATTTT
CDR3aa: CAWSVAQGFGQPQHF

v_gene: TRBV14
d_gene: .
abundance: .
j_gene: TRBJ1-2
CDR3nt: TGTGCCAGCAGCCAAGCTACGGGACTCAGGAGAGATGGCTACACCTTC
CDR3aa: CASSQATGLRRDGYTF

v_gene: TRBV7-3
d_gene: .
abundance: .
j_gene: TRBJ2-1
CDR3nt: TGTGCCAGCAGCTTAATAGGTGAGGGAGAGCAGTTCTTC
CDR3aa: CASSLIGEGEQFF

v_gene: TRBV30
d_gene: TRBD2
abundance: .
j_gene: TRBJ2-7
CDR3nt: TGTGCCTGGGCGGGACTAGCGGGGGGATCCTACGAGCAGTACTTC
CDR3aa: CAWAGLAGGSYEQYF

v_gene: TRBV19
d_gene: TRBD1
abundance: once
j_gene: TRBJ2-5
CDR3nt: TGTGCCACCAAGGGACAGGGGACCCAAGAGACCCAGTACTTC
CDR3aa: CATKGQGTQETQYF